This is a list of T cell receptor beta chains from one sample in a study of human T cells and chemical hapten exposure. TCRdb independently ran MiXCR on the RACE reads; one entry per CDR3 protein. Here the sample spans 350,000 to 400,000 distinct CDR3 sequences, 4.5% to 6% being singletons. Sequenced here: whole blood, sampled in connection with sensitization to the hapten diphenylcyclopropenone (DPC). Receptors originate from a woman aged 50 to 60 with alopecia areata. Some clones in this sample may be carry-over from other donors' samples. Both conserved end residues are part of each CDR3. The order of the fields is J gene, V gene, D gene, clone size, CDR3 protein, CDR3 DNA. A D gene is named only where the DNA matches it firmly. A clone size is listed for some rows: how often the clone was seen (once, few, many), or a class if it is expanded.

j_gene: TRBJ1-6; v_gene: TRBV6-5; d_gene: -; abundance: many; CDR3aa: CASSPQPNNSPLHF; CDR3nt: TGTGCCAGCAGCCCACAGCCTAATAATTCACCCCTCCACTTT
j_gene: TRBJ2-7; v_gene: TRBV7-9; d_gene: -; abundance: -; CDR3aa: CASSSGGQNYEQYF; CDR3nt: TGTGCCAGCAGCTCAGGAGGACAGAACTACGAGCAGTACTTC
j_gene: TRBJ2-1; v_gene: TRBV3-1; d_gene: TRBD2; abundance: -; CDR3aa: CASSQAWTSRNEQFF; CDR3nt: TGTGCCAGCAGCCAAGCGTGGACTAGTCGCAATGAGCAGTTCTTC
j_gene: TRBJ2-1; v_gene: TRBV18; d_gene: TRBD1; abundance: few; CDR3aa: CASSPGDRVFYNEQFF; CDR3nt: TGTGCCAGCTCACCAGGGGACAGGGTTTTCTACAATGAGCAGTTCTTC
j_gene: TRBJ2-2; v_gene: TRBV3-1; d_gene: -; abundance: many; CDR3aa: CASSQVFGGRNTGELFF; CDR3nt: TGTGCCAGCAGCCAAGTCTTCGGGGGGCGGAACACCGGGGAGCTGTTTTTT
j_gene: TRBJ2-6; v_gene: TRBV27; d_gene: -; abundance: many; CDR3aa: CASSLTGTGANVLTF; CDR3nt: TGTGCCAGCAGTTTAACAGGGACTGGGGCCAACGTCCTGACTTTC
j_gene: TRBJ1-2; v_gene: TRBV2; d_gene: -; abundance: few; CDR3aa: CASAEANYGYTF; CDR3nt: TGTGCCAGCGCGGAAGCTAACTATGGCTACACCTTC
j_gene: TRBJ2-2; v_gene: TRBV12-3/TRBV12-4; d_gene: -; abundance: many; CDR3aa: CASRPTHTGELFF; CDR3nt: TGTGCCAGCAGACCTACCCACACCGGGGAGCTGTTTTTT
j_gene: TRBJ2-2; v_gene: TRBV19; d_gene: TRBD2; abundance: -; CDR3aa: CASKLAGGRGTGELFF; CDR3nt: TGTGCCAGTAAACTAGCGGGAGGTAGGGGCACCGGGGAGCTGTTTTTT
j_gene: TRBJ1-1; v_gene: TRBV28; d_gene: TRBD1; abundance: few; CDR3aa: CASSLTGAKTEAFF; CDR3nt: TGTGCCAGCAGTTTGACAGGGGCGAAGACTGAAGCTTTCTTT
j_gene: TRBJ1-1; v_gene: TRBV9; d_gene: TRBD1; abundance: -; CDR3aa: CASRLVMSGDRDRGGTEAFF; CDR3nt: TGTGCCAGCAGACTGGTCATGTCGGGGGACCGGGACAGGGGAGGGACTGAAGCTTTCTTT
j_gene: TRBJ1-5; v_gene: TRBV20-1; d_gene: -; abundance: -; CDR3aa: CSASSRRNQPQHF; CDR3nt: TGCAGTGCTAGTTCCCGTAGAAATCAGCCCCAGCATTTT
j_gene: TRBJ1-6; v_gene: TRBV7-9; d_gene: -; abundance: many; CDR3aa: CASSLLVDSPLHF; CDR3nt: TGTGCCAGCAGCTTACTGGTGGATTCACCCCTCCACTTT
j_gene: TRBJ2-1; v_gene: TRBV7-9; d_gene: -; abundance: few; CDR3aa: CASSPMTGSSYNEQFF; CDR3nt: TGTGCCAGCAGCCCCATGACTGGGAGCTCCTACAATGAGCAGTTCTTC
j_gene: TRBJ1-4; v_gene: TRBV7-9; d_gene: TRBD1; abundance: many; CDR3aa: CASSPQGKDEKLFF; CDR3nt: TGTGCCAGCAGCCCACAGGGGAAGGATGAAAAACTGTTTTTT
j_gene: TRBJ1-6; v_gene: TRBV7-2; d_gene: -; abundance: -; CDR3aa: CASSSDWASNSPLHF; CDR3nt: TGTGCCAGCAGCTCAGATTGGGCCAGTAATTCACCCCTCCACTTT
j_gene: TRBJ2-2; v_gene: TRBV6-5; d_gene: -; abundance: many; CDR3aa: CASTRVGRDTGELFF; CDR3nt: TGTGCCAGCACCCGAGTGGGTCGCGACACCGGGGAGCTGTTTTTT
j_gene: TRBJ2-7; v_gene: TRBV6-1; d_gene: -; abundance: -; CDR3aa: CASSSSSGRGSYEQYF; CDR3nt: TGTGCCAGCAGTTCCAGCTCGGGGCGAGGAAGCTACGAGCAGTACTTC
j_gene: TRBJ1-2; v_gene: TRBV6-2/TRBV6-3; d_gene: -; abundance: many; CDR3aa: CASSTDNYYGYTF; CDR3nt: TGTGCCAGCAGTACGGACAACTACTATGGCTACACCTTC
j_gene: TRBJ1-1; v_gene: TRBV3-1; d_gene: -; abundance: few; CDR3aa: CASSQESGLNTEAFF; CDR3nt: TGTGCCAGCAGCCAAGAGTCCGGGCTGAACACTGAAGCTTTCTTT
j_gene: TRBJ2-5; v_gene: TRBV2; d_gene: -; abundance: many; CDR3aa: CASSEAKIRGGRQETQYF; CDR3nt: TGTGCCAGCAGTGAAGCGAAGATCCGTGGGGGTCGGCAAGAGACCCAGTACTTC
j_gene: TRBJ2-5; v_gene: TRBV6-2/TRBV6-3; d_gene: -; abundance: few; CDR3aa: CASSYSRVGLQETQYF; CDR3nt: TGTGCCAGCAGTTACTCTAGAGTCGGCCTCCAAGAGACCCAGTACTTC
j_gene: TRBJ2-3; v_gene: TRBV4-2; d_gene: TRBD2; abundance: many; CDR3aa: CASSQEARTRGTDTQYF; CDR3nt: TGTGCCAGCAGCCAAGAAGCAAGGACTAGAGGCACAGATACGCAGTATTTT
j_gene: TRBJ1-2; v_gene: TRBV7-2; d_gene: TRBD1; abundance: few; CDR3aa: CASSADRGHSYGYTF; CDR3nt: TGTGCCAGCAGCGCAGACAGGGGGCATAGCTATGGCTACACCTTC
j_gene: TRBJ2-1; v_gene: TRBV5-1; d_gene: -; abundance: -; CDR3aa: CASTEIGLNEQFF; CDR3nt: TGCGCCAGCACCGAAATAGGGTTGAATGAGCAGTTCTTC
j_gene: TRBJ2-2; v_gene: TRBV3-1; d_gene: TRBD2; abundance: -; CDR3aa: CASSHGRVNTGELFF; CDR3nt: TGTGCCAGCAGCCACGGGAGGGTAAACACCGGGGAGCTGTTTTTT
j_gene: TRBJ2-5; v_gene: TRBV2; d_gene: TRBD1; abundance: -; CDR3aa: CASSEAPGQQETQYF; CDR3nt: TGTGCCAGCAGTGAAGCCCCGGGACAGCAAGAGACCCAGTACTTC
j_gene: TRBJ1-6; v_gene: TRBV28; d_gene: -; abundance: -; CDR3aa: CASREQLLNSPLHF; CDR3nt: TGTGCCAGCAGGGAACAGCTACTTAATTCACCCCTCCACTTT
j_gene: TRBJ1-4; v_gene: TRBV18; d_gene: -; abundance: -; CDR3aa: CASSPPGGQINEKLFF; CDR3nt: TGTGCCAGCTCACCACCGGGCGGGCAGATCAATGAAAAACTGTTTTTT
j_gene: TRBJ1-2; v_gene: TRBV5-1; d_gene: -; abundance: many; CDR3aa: CASSLQGGPGYGYTF; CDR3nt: TGCGCCAGCAGCTTACAGGGCGGCCCAGGCTATGGCTACACCTTC
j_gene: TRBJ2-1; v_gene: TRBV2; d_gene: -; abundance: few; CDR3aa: CASSEQGRYRNEQFF; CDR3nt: TGTGCCAGCAGTGAACAAGGGAGATACCGGAATGAGCAGTTCTTC
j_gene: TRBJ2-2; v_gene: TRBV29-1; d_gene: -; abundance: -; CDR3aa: CSVGSGELFF; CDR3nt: TGCAGCGTTGGTAGCGGGGAGCTGTTTTTT
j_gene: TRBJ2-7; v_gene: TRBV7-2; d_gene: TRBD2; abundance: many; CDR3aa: CASSLGTSTYEQYF; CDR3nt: TGTGCCAGCAGCCTGGGGACTAGTACCTACGAGCAGTACTTC
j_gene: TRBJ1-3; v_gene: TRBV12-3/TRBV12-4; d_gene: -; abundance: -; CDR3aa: CASSPHLDPIYF; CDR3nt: TGTGCCAGCAGTCCGCACCTCGATCCCATATATTTT
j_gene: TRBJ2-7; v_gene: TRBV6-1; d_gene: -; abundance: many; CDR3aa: CASSDLHEQYF; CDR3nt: TGTGCCAGCAGTGACCTCCACGAGCAGTACTTC
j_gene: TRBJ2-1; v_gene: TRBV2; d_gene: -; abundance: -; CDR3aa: CASSEWLGGNEQFF; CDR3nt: TGTGCCAGCAGTGAATGGTTAGGGGGGAATGAGCAGTTCTTC
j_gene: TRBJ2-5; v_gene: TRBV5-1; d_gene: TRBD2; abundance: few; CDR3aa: CASSLGLAEQETQYF; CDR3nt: TGCGCCAGCAGCTTGGGACTAGCGGAGCAAGAGACCCAGTACTTC
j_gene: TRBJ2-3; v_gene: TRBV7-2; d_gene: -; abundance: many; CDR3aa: CASSLFGDTQYF; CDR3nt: TGTGCCAGCAGCTTATTTGGGGATACGCAGTATTTT
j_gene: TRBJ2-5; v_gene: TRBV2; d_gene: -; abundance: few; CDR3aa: CASHGQNQETQYF; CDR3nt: TGTGCCAGCCACGGACAGAACCAAGAGACCCAGTACTTC
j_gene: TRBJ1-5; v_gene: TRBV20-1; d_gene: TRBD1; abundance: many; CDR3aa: CSARAGTDSNQPQHF; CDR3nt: TGCAGTGCTAGGGCCGGGACAGATAGCAATCAGCCCCAGCATTTT
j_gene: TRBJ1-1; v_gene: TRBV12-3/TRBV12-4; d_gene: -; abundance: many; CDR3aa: CASSLSDRREAFF; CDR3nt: TGTGCCAGCAGTCTATCCGACAGGCGCGAAGCTTTCTTT
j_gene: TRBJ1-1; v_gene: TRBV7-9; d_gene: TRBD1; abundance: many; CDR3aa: CASSPPDRGLIEAFF; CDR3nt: TGTGCCAGCAGCCCCCCCGACAGGGGGCTGATTGAAGCTTTCTTT
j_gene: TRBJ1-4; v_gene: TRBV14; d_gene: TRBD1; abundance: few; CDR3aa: CASSQDREGAKTNEKLFF; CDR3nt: TGTGCCAGCAGCCAAGATCGGGAGGGGGCGAAGACTAATGAAAAACTGTTTTTT
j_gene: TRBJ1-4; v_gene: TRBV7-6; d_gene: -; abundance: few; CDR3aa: CASSLEMDEKLFF; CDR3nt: TGTGCCAGCAGCTTAGAGATGGATGAAAAACTGTTTTTT
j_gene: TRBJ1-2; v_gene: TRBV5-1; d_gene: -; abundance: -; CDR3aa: CASSAGQIYGYTF; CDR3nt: TGCGCCAGCAGCGCAGGACAGATTTATGGCTACACCTTC
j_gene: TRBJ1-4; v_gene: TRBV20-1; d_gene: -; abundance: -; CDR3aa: CSARGLGNEKLFF; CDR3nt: TGCAGTGCTAGAGGGTTGGGTAATGAAAAACTGTTTTTT
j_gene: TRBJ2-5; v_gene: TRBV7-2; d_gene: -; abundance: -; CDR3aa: CASSSCTNFTYILETQYF; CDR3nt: TGTGCCAGCAGCTCCTGTACGAATTTTACCTACATCCTGGAGACCCAGTACTTC
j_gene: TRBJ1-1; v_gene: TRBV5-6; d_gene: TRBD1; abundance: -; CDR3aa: CASSLGQAPEAFF; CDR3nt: TGTGCCAGCAGCTTAGGACAGGCTCCTGAAGCTTTCTTT
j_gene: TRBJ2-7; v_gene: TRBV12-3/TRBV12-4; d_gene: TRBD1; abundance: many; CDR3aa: CASSYRGTYEQYF; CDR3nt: TGTGCCAGCAGTTACAGGGGCACCTACGAGCAGTACTTC
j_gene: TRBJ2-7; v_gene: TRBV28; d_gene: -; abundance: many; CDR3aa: CASRVEESSYEQYF; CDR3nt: TGTGCCAGCAGGGTGGAGGAGAGCTCCTACGAGCAGTACTTC
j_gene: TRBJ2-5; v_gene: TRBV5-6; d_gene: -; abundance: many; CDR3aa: CASSLGLMGETQYF; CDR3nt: TGTGCCAGCAGCTTGGGGCTTATGGGGGAGACCCAGTACTTC